This T cell receptor beta chain was captured by sequencing in a study of response to subunit inactivated influenza vaccine. General study findings and limits: Few additional T cells are recruited per seasonal influenza vaccination, authors suggested.

TCRdb redid the calling of the RT-PCR reads with MiXCR, one entry per CDR3 protein. The sample includes about 650,000 distinct CDR3 sequences, 15% to 19% of them seen just once. As to this clonotype: Its target is unknown.

The CDR3 spans 11 residues. V lost 3 bases to trimming and J lost 7 bases, with 7 bases between them. The V gene's germline CDR1 is SEHNR and CDR2 FQNEAQ (reference sequence). This chain uses TRBV7-9 with TRBJ2-7, with D possibly matching TRBD1 (5 bases). The sequence was collected from a man aged 45-65 years who received an inactivated influenza vaccine. The input for sequencing was PBMCs from blood, taken about 12 days after vaccination. The CDR3 sequence: CASSFKGEQYF. The DNA of the CDR3 is TGTGCCAGCAGCTTCAAGGGGGAGCAGTACTTC.